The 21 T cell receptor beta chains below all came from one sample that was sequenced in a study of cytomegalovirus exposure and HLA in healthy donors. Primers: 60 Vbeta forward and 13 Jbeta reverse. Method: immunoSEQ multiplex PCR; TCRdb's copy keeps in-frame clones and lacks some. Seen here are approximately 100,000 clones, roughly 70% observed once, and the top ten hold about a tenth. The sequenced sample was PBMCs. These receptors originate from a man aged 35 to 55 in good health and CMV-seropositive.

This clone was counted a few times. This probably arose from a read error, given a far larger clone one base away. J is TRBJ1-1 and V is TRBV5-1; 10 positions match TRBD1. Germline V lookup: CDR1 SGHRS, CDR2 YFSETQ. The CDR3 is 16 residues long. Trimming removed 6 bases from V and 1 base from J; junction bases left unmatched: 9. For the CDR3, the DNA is TGCGCCAGCACCCGGGGGGACAGGGGATCGAACACTGAAGCTTTCTTT. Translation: CASTRGDRGSNTEAFF.

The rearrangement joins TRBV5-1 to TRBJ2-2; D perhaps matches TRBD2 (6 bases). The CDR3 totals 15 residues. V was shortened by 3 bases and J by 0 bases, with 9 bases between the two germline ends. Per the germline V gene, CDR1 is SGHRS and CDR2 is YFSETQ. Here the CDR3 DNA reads TGCGCCAGCAGCTCGTCTAGCGCGAACACCGGGGAGCTGTTTTTT. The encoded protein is CASSSSSANTGELFF.

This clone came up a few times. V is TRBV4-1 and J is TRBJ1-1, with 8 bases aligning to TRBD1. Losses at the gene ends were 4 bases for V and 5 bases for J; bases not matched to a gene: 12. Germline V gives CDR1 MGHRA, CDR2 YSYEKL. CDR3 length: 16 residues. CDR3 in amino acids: CASSPDRAAVRTEAFF. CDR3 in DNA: TGCGCCAGCAGCCCGGACAGGGCAGCTGTAAGGACTGAAGCTTTCTTT.

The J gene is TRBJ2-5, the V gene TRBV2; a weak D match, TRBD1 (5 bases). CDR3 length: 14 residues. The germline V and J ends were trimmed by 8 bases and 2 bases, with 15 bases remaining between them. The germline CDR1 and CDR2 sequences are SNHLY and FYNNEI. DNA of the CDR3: TGTGCCAGCTCTCGGAACAGGCTTCAAGAGACCCAGTACTTC. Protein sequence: CASSRNRLQETQYF.

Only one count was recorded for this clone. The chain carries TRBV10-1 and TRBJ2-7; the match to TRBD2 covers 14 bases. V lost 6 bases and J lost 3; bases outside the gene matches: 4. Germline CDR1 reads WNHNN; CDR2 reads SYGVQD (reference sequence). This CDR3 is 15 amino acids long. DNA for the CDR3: TGCGCCAGCAGCGACGGGACTAGCGGGAGCTACGAGCAGTACTTC. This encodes CASSDGTSGSYEQYF.

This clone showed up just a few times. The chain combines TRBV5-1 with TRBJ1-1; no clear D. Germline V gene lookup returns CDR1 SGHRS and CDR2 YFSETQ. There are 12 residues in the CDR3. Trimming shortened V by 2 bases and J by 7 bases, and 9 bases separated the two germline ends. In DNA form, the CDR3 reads TGCGCCAGCAGCTTAGAGGGAGATGAAGCTTTCTTT. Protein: CASSLEGDEAFF.

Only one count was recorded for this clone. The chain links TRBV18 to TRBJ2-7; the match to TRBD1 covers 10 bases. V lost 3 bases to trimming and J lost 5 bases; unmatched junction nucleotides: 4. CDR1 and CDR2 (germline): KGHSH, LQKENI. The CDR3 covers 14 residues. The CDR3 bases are TGTGCCAGCTCACCCGCCGGGACAGGGGACGAGCAGTACGTC. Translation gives CASSPAGTGDEQYV.

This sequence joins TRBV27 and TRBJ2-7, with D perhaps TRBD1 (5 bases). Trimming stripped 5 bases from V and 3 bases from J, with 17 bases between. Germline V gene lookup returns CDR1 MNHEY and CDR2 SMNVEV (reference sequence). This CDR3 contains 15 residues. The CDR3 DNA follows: TGTGCCAGCAGTCCTGATCAGGGTAGTTTCTACGAGCAGTACTTC. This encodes CASSPDQGSFYEQYF.

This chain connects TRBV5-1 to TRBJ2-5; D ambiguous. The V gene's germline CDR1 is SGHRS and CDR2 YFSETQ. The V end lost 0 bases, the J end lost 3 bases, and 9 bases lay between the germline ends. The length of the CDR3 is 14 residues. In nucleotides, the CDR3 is TGCGCCAGCAGCTTGGGATGGGCAGAAGAGACCCAGTACTTC. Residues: CASSLGWAEETQYF.

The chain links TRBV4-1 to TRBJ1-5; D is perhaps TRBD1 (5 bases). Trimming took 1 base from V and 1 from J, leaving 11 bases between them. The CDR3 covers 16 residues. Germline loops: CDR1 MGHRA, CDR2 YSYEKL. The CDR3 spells CASSQGNTGSNQPQHF. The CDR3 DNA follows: TGCGCCAGCAGCCAAGGGAATACAGGCAGCAATCAGCCCCAGCATTTT.

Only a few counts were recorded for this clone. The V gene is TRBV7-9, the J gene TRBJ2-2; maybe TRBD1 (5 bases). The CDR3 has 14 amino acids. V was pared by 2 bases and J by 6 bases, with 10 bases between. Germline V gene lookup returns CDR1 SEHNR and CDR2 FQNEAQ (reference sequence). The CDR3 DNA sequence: TGTGCCAGCAGCTTACTTCTAGGGGCCGGGGAGCTGTTTTTT. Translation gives CASSLLLGAGELFF.

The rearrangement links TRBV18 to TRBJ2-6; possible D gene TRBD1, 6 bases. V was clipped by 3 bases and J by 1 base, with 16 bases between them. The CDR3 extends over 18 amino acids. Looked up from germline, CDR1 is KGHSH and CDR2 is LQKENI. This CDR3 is CASSPVGDRKSGANVLTF. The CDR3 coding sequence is TGTGCCAGCTCACCGGTTGGTGACAGGAAGTCTGGGGCCAACGTCCTGACTTTC.

CDR3 sequence (DNA): TGTGCCAGCAGCAATCGACAGGGGAAGGTCTCTGGGGCCAACGTCCTGACTTTC. This sequence encodes CASSNRQGKVSGANVLTF. V and J are TRBV21-1 and TRBJ2-6; the table's D call TRBD1 went unverified against the DNA. TRBV21-1 represents a pseudogene. This CDR3 contains 18 residues.

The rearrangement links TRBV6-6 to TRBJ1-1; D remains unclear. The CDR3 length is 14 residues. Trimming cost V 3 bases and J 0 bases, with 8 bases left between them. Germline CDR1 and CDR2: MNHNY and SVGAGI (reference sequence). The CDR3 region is CASSYQSLNTEAFF. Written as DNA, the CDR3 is TGTGCCAGCAGTTATCAGTCTCTGAACACTGAAGCTTTCTTT.

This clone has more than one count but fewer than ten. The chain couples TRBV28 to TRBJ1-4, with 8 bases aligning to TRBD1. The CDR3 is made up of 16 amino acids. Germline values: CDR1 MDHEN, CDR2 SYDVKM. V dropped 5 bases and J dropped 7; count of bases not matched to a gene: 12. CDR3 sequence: CASSLPGRGRAEKLFF. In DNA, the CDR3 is TGTGCCAGCAGTCTCCCGGGCAGGGGGCGCGCTGAAAAACTGTTTTTT.

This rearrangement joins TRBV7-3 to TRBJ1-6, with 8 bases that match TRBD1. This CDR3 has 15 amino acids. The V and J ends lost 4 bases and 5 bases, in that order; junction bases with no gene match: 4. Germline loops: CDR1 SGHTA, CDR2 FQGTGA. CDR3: CASSSDRGNNSPLHF. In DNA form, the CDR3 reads TGTGCCAGCAGCTCAGACAGGGGAAATAATTCACCCCTCCACTTT.

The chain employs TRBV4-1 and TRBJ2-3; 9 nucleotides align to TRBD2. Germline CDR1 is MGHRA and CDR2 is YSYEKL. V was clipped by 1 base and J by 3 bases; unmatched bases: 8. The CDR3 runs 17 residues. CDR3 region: CASSQVAGGPQTDTQYF. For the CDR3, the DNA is TGCGCCAGCAGCCAAGTGGCGGGAGGGCCTCAGACAGATACGCAGTATTTT.

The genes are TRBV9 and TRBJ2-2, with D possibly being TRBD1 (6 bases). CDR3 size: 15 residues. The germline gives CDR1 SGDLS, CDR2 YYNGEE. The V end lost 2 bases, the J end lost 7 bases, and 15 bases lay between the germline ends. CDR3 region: CASSVPGQSNGELFF. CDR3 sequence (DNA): TGTGCCAGCAGCGTCCCGGGACAATCGAACGGGGAGCTGTTTTTT.

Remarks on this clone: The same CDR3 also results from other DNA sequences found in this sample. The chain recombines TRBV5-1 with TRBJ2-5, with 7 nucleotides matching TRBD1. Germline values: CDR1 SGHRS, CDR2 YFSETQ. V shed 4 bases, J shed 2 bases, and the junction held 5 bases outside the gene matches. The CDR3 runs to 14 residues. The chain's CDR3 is CASSPRQGQETQYF. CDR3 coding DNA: TGCGCCAGCAGCCCCCGACAGGGACAAGAGACCCAGTACTTC.

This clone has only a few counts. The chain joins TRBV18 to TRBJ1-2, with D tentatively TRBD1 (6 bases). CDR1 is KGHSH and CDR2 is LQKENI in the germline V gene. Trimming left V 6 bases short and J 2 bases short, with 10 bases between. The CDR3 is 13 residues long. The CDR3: CASSWTENYGYTF. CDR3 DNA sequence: TGTGCCAGCTCTTGGACAGAGAACTATGGCTACACCTTC.

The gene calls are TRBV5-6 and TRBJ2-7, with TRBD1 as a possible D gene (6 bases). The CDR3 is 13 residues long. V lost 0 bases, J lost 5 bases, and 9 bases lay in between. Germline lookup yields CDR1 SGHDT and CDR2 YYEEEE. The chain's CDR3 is CASSLGTVNEQYF. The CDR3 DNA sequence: TGTGCCAGCAGCTTGGGGACAGTCAACGAGCAGTACTTC.